This record looks at one T cell receptor (beta chain) sequence and its context. Losses at the gene ends were 5 bases for V and 7 bases for J; bases not matched to a gene: 3. CDR1 is SGHAT, CDR2 FQNNGV, per germline. CDR3 length equals 13 residues. This specimen comes from a study of CD8 T cells in ankylosing spondylitis. TCRdb analysed the 5' RACE reads with MiXCR anew, one entry per CDR3 protein. The data hold roughly 30,000 distinct CDR3 sequences, with roughly 33% observed a single time. The sequencing sample was made of synovial fluid, either unsorted or a sorted T cell fraction (not recorded which). The sequence was obtained from a male donor with ankylosing spondylitis. The chain carries TRBV11-2 and TRBJ2-1; 9 positions match TRBD2. The CDR3 DNA sequence: TGTGCCAGCAGCCCAAGCGGGAGGAATGAGCAGTTCTTC. This gives the protein CASSPSGRNEQFF.